This TCR beta chain is from a study of T cells after yellow fever vaccination. The wider study: The fractions with low cell numbers were processed using SMART-Seq v4 Ultra Low Input.

V trimming: 7 bases; J trimming: 0 bases; junction bases outside the gene matches: 7. The CDR3 contains 15 residues. CDR1 MDHEN and CDR2 SYDVKM come from the germline V gene. This clonotype was observed at least ten times. TCRdb ran MiXCR on the 5' RACE reads and lists one entry per CDR3 protein. This table has over 130,000 distinct CDR3 sequences, about 8% appearing once. The genes are TRBV28 and TRBJ2-3, with 7 bases identical to TRBD2. The specimen was CD4+ T cells sorted from PBMCs, collected 5 days after the yellow fever booster vaccination. The clonotype comes from a man under 40 who received the YFV17D yellow fever vaccine. The CDR3 DNA reads as TGTGCCAGCACTAGCGGCGCCCCTAGCACAGATACGCAGTATTTT. Amino acids: CASTSGAPSTDTQYF.